This TCR beta chain was recorded in a study of blood T cell repertoires in COVID-19. CDR1 MRHNA and CDR2 SNTAGT come from the germline V gene. The V and J ends lost 3 bases and 5 bases respectively, with 10 bases between them. CDR3 length equals 13 residues. This clone was detected only a few times. Libraries were prepared by immunoSEQ multiplex PCR; TCRdb keeps only in-frame clonotypes and omits some of them. The data contain fewer than 250,000 clones, approximately 79% of them seen just once; the ten biggest clones take up around 12%. Sequenced input: peripheral blood. The sequence was collected from a woman in her 50s with acute or convalescent COVID-19. V and J are TRBV6-4 and TRBJ2-5; tentative D call: TRBD2 (5 bases). CDR3 residues: CASSEREMETQYF. DNA for the CDR3: TGTGCCAGCAGTGAAAGGGAGATGGAGACCCAGTACTTC.